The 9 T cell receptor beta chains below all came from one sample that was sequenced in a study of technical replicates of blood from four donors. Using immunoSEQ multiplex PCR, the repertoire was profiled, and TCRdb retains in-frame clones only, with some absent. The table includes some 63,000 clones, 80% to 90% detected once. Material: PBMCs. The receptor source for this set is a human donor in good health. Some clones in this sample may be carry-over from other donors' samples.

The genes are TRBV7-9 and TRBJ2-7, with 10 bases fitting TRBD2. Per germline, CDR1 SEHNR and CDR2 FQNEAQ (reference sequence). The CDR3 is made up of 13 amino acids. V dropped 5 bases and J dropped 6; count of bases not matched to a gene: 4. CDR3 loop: CASSAAGGLEQYF. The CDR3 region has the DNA TGTGCCAGCAGCGCAGCGGGGGGGCTCGAGCAGTACTTC.

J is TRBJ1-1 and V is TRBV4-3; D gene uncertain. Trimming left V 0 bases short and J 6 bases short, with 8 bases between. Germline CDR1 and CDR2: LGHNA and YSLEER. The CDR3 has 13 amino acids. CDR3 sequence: CASSQETGSEAFF. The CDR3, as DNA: TGCGCCAGCAGCCAAGAAACGGGATCTGAAGCTTTCTTT.

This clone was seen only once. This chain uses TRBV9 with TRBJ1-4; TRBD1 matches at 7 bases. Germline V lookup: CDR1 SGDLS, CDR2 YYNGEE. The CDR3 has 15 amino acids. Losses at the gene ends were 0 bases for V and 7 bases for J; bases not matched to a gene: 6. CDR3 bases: TGTGCCAGCAGCGTAGAGGGGGCTTTGGGTGAAAAACTGTTTTTT. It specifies CASSVEGALGEKLFF.

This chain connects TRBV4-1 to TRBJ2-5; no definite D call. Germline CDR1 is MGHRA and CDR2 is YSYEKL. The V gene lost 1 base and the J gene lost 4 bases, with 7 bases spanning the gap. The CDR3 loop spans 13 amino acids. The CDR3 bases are TGCGCCAGCAGCCAAGTTGCAGGAGAGACCCAGTACTTC. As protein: CASSQVAGETQYF.

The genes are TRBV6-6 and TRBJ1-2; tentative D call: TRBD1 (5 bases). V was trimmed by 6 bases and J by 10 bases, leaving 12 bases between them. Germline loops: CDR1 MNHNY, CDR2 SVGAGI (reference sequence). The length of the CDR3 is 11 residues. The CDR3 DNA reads TGTGCCAGCAGCCGAGAACAGGACTACACCTTC. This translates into CASSREQDYTF.

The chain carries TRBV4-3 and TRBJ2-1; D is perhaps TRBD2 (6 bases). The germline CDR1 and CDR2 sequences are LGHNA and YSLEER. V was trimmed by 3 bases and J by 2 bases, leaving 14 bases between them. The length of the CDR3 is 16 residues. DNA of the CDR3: TGCGCCAGCAGCCAGACTCGGGAGTCCGCCTACAATGAGCAGTTCTTC. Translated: CASSQTRESAYNEQFF.

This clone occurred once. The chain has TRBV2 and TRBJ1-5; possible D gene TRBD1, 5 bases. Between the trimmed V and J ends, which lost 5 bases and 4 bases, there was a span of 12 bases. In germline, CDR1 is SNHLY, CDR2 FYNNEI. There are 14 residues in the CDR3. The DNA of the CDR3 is TGTGCCAGCAGTACAGGTGCCCAAAATCAGCCCCAGCATTTT. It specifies CASSTGAQNQPQHF.

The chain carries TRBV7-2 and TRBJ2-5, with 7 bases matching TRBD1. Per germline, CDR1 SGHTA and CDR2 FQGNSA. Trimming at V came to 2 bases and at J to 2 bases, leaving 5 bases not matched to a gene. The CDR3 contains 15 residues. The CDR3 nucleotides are TGTGCCAGCAGCTTACGGACAGGTCCTCAAGAGACCCAGTACTTC. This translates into CASSLRTGPQETQYF.

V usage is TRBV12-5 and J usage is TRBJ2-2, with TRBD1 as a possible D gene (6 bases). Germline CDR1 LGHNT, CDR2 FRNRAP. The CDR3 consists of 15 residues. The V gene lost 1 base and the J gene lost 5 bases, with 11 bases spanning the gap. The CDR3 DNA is TGTGCTAGTGGTTTGGGTCGAGGGGGAACCGGGGAGCTGTTTTTT. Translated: CASGLGRGGTGELFF.